Listed here is a single TCR beta chain. V shed 1 base, J shed 5 bases, and the junction held 7 bases outside the gene matches. Germline CDR1 is SGHTA and CDR2 is FQGNSA. The CDR3 consists of 15 residues. The sample belongs to a study of blood T cell repertoires in COVID-19. The overall study: The United States, Italy and Spain were the sources of the acute and convalescent COVID-19 samples. The analysed material was cDNA or gDNA that came from T cells, B-cell-depleted T cells, or PBMCs.

Authors' methods: Counts of nucleated cells, estimated from reference gene primer amplification, were obtained. TCRdb's copy holds only in-frame clones and misses some; the assay was immunoSEQ multiplex PCR. V, J and clone size reflect that table, while D and trimming were determined from the DNA. This sample has some 120,000 clones; more than 90% occur once, and the top ten carry 4.6%. The sequencing input was peripheral blood. This sequence originates from a man aged 60-69 years with COVID-19, enrolled during active disease. The chain joins TRBV7-2 to TRBJ1-1; 7 bases align to TRBD1. CDR3 region: CASSLVRQGRTEAFF. In DNA form, the CDR3 reads TGTGCCAGCAGCTTAGTGCGACAGGGTCGAACTGAAGCTTTCTTT.